This TCR beta chain was sequenced during a study of graft-versus-host responses after intestinal transplantation. Study details: As for transplant type, recipients had multivisceral, liver-intestinal, or isolated intestinal grafts. Broader study findings: GvH clones turned up in recipient marrow; some had shown up first in ileum or blood. Levels of circulating GvH clones at their peak were associated with early post-transplant HvG declines.

Concerning this clone itself: Antigen specificity is unknown.

Repertoires were generated with immunoSEQ multiplex PCR, while TCRdb's copy carries only in-frame clones and drops some. The table lists about 40,000 clones, around 90% of them singletons. V dropped 6 bases and J dropped 8; count of bases not matched to a gene: 5. In germline, CDR1 is KGHSH, CDR2 LQKENI. This CDR3 has 13 residues. This sequence joins TRBV18 and TRBJ2-1; TRBD1 matches at 9 bases. The specimen comprised PBMCs, sampled 314 days after intestinal transplant. The sequence was obtained from a human patient who received an intestinal transplant, so some T cells may come from the graft donor. The CDR3 region is CASSGDRDYEQFF. The DNA of the CDR3 is TGTGCCAGCTCTGGGGACAGGGATTATGAGCAGTTCTTC.